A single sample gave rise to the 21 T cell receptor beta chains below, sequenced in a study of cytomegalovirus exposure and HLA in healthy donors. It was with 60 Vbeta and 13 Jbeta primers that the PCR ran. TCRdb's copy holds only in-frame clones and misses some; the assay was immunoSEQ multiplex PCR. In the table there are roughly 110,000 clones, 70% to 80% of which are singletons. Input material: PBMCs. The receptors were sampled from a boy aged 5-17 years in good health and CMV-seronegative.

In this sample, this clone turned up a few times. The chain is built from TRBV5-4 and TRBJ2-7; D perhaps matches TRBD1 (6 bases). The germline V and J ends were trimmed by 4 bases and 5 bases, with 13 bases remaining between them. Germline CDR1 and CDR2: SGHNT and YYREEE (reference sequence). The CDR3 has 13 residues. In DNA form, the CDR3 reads TGTGCCAGCAGCAGAACAGGGCTCGACGAGCAGTACTTC. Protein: CASSRTGLDEQYF. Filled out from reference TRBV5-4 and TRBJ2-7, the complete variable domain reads ETGVTQSPTHLIKTRGQQVTLRCSSQSGHNTVSWYQQALGQGPQFIFQYYREEENGRGNFPPRFSGLQFPNYSSELNVNALELDDSALYLCASSRTGLDEQYFGPGTRLTVT.

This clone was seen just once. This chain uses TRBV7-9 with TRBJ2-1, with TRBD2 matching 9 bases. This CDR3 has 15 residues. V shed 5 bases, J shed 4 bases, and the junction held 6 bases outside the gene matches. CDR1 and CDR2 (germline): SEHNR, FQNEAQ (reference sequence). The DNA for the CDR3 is TGTGCCAGCAGCGTCGGACTAGCGAGTTACAATGAGCAGTTCTTC. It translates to CASSVGLASYNEQFF.

The CDR3 region has the DNA TGTGCCAGCAGCACCGACACTTACAATGAGCAGTTCTTC. Its translation is CASSTDTYNEQFF. The rearrangement links TRBV5-6 to TRBJ2-1; unclear D gene. Germline V lookup: CDR1 SGHDT, CDR2 YYEEEE. V lost 4 bases and J lost 4, with 9 bases in between. This CDR3 is 13 amino acids long.

This chain's CDR3 is CASSGRLNTGELFF. Here the CDR3 DNA reads TGTGCCAGCAGTGGAAGACTGAACACCGGGGAGCTGTTTTTT. The chain recombines TRBV2 with TRBJ2-2; no definite D call. The CDR3 is made up of 14 amino acids. Germline values: CDR1 SNHLY, CDR2 FYNNEI. With 4 bases removed from V and 1 base from J, the gap between germline ends came to 7 bases.

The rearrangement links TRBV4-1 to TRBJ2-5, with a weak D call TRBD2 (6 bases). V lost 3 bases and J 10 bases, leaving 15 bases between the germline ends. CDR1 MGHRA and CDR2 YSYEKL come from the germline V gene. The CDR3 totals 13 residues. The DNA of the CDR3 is TGCGCCAGCAGCCAGGACGGAATGCGGGACCAGTACTTC. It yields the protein CASSQDGMRDQYF.

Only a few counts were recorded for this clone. The CDR3 reads CASRQRLNTEAFF. The CDR3, as DNA: TGTGCCAGCAGACAGAGACTGAACACTGAAGCTTTCTTT. The chain links TRBV6-5 to TRBJ1-1; no definite D call. In germline, CDR1 is MNHEY, CDR2 SVGAGI. CDR3 length: 13 residues. V was pared by 6 bases and J by 0 bases, with 8 bases between.

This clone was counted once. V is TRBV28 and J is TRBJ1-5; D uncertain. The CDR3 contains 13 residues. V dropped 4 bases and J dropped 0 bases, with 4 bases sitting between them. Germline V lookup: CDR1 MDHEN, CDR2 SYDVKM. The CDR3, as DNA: TGTGCCAGCAGTTATTATAGCAATCAGCCCCAGCATTTT. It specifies CASSYYSNQPQHF.

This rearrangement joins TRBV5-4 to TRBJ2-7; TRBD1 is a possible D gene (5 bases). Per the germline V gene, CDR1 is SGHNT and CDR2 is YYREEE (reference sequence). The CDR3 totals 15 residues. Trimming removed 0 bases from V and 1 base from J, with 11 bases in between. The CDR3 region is CASSLGGTGSYEQYF. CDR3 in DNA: TGTGCCAGCAGCTTGGGGGGCACAGGATCCTACGAGCAGTACTTC.

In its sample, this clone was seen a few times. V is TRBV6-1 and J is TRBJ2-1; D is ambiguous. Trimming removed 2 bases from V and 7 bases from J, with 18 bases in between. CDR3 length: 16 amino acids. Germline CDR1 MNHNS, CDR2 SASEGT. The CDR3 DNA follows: TGTGCCAGCAGTGAAAGTACTTCCTATCAACGGAATGAGCAGTTCTTC. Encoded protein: CASSESTSYQRNEQFF.

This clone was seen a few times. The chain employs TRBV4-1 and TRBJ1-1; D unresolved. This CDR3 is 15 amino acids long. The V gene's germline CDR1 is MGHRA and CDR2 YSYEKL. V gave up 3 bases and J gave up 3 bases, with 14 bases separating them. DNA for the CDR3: TGCGCCAGCAGCCACGACCTCGGGAGGGACACTGAAGCTTTCTTT. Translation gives CASSHDLGRDTEAFF.

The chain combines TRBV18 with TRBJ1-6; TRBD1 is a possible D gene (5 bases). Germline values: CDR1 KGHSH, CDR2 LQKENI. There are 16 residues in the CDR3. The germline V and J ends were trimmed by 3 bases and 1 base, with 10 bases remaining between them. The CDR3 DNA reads TGTGCCAGCTCACCTACCAGGGCTTCCTATAATTCACCCCTCCACTTT. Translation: CASSPTRASYNSPLHF.

As DNA, the CDR3 is TGTGCCAGCAGTCTAAGGACTGGGCTTGAAGCTTTCTTT. Amino acids: CASSLRTGLEAFF. The chain is built from TRBV28 and TRBJ1-1; D ambiguous. Between the trimmed V and J ends, which lost 5 bases and 7 bases, there was a span of 14 bases. This CDR3 is 13 amino acids long. Germline CDR1 and CDR2: MDHEN and SYDVKM.

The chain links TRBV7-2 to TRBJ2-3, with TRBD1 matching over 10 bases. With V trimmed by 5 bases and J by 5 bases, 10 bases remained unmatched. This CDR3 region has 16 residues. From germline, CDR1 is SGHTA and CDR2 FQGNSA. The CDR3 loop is CASSTMDRGGEDTQYF. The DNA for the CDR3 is TGTGCCAGCAGCACAATGGACAGGGGGGGGGAAGATACGCAGTATTTT.

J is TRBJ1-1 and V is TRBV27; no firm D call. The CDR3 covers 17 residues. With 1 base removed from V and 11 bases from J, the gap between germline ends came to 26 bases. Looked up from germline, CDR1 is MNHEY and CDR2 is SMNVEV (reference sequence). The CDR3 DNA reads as TGTGCCAGCAGTTTATTCCCCCCAATCGGACGGCTGGGGAGGGCTTTCTTT. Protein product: CASSLFPPIGRLGRAFF.

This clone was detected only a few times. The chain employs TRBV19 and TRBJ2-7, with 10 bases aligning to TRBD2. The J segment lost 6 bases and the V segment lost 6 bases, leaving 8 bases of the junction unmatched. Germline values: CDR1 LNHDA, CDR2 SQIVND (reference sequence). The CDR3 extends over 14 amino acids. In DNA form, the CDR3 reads TGTGCCAGTAGCACATCTAGCGGGAGAACCGAGCAGTACTTC. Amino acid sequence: CASSTSSGRTEQYF.

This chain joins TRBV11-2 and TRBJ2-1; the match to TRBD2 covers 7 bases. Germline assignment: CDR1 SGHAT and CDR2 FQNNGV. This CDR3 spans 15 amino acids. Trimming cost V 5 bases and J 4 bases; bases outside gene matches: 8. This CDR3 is CASSRPGLSYNEQFF. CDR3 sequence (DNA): TGTGCCAGCAGCCGACCGGGACTATCATACAATGAGCAGTTCTTC.

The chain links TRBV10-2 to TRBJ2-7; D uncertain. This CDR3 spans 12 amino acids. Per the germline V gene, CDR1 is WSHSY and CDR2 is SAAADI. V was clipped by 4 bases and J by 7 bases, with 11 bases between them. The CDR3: CASSGAMREQYF. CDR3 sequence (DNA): TGCGCCAGCAGTGGAGCGATGCGAGAGCAGTACTTC.

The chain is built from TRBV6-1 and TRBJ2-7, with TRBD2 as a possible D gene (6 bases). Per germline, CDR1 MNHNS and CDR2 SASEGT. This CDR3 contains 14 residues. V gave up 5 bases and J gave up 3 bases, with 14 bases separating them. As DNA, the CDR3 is TGTGCCAGCAGTACCGGGACTTTCTACTACGAGCAGTACTTC. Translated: CASSTGTFYYEQYF.

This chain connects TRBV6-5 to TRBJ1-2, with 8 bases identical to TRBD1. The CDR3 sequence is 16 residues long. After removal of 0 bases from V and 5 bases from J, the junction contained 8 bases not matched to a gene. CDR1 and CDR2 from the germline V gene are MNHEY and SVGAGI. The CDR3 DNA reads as TGTGCCAGCAGTTACTCGGAGAACAGGGGGTGGTATGGCTACACCTTC. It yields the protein CASSYSENRGWYGYTF.

The CDR3: CASGDPGATEAFF. In nucleotides, the CDR3 is TGTGCCAGTGGGGACCCGGGAGCCACTGAAGCTTTCTTT. The rearrangement joins TRBV19 to TRBJ1-1, with D maybe TRBD1 (5 bases). This CDR3 region has 13 residues. Trimming stripped 8 bases from V and 4 bases from J, with 14 bases between. Germline lookup yields CDR1 LNHDA and CDR2 SQIVND (reference sequence). Full variable domain (rest looked up from reference TRBV19 and TRBJ1-1): DGGITQSPKYLFRKEGQNVTLSCEQNLNHDAMYWYRQDPGQGLRLIYYSQIVNDFQKGDIAEGYSVSREKKESFPLTVTSAQKNPTAFYLCASGDPGATEAFFGQGTRLTVV.

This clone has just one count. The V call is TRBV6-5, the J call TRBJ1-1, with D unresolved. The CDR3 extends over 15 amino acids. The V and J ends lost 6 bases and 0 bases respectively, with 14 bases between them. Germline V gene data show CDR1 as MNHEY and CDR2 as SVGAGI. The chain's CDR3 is CASREWQNMNTEAFF. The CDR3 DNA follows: TGTGCCAGCAGGGAGTGGCAGAACATGAACACTGAAGCTTTCTTT.